The next 26 T cell receptor beta chains were all read from a single sample in a study of cytomegalovirus exposure and HLA in healthy donors. It was with 60 Vbeta and 13 Jbeta primers that the PCR ran. This table comes from immunoSEQ multiplex PCR, and its TCRdb copy is limited to in-frame clones, with some not included. The sample holds around 130,000 clones, over 75% seen once. Sequencing was carried out using PBMCs. The receptors derive from a woman aged 40 to 50 in good health and CMV-seropositive.

Turning to this clone: At one of its ends the junction is not consistent with the germline gene, which may arise from a read error. This sequence joins TRBV7-7 and TRBJ2-3; 7 bases match TRBD2. In germline, CDR1 is SSHAT, CDR2 FNYEAQ (reference sequence). The CDR3 runs 16 residues. The DNA for the CDR3 is TGTGCTAGCAGCTCGCAAGTAGCGGGTACCCCAGATACGCAGTATTTT. Its translation is CASSSQVAGTPDTQYF. Full variable domain (outside the CDR3, taken from reference TRBV7-7 and TRBJ2-3): GAGVSQSPRYKVTKRGQDVTLRCDPISSHATLYWYQQALGQGPEFLTYFNYEAQPDKSGLPSDRFSAERPEGSISTLTIQRTEQRDSAMYRCASSSQVAGTPDTQYFGPGTRLTVL.

The V gene is TRBV29-1, the J gene TRBJ1-5; weak D call: TRBD1 (6 bases). Germline CDR1 SQVTM, CDR2 ANQGSEA. The V end lost 5 bases, the J end lost 7 bases, and 15 bases lay between the germline ends. There are 13 residues in the CDR3. CDR3 in amino acids: CSVNQGLGQPQHF. The CDR3 DNA follows: TGCAGCGTTAATCAGGGGCTCGGGCAGCCCCAGCATTTT.

This clone was observed a single time. V and J are TRBV27 and TRBJ2-5, with D possibly matching TRBD2 (7 bases). In germline, CDR1 is MNHEY, CDR2 SMNVEV (reference sequence). V was cut by 8 bases and J by 5 bases, with 18 bases left in between. This CDR3 has 14 amino acids. For the CDR3, the DNA is TGTGCCAGCTCCCCCCAGGGGCGGGGGGAGACCCAGTACTTC. Translated, it gives CASSPQGRGETQYF.

The genes are TRBV5-1 and TRBJ1-2; 11 bases are shared with TRBD1. The trim removed 3 bases at V and 5 bases at J, leaving 15 bases unmatched. CDR1 and CDR2 from the germline V gene are SGHRS and YFSETQ. CDR3 length: 18 amino acids. The CDR3 DNA reads as TGCGCCAGCAGCTCCGGGACAGGGGGTTTATCGTCGAAATATGGCTACACCTTC. This gives the protein CASSSGTGGLSSKYGYTF.

This clone was counted only a few times. The chain is built from TRBV6-6 and TRBJ1-4; a possible D gene is TRBD1 (5 bases). Germline V gene lookup returns CDR1 MNHNY and CDR2 SVGAGI (reference sequence). This CDR3 comprises 13 residues. The germline V and J ends were trimmed by 5 bases and 7 bases, with 11 bases remaining between them. CDR3 protein: CASSLPGSEKLFF. As DNA, the CDR3 is TGTGCCAGCAGTCTACCAGGGTCTGAAAAACTGTTTTTT.

This sequence joins TRBV18 and TRBJ2-1; 9 nucleotides agree with TRBD2. There are 16 residues in the CDR3. Germline CDR1 KGHSH, CDR2 LQKENI. With V trimmed by 6 bases and J by 6 bases, 12 bases remained unmatched. The CDR3 coding sequence is TGTGCCAGCTCTCAAAGGACTAGCGCGGAGCTCAATGAGCAGTTCTTC. Protein product: CASSQRTSAELNEQFF. Filled out from reference TRBV18 and TRBJ2-1, the complete variable domain reads NAGVMQNPRHLVRRRGQEARLRCSPMKGHSHVYWYRQLPEEGLKFMVYLQKENIIDESGMPKERFSAEFPKEGPSILRIQQVVRGDSAAYFCASSQRTSAELNEQFFGPGTRLTVL.

The V and J genes are TRBV10-3 and TRBJ2-7; D remains ambiguous. The germline CDR1 and CDR2 sequences are ENHRY and SYGVKD. The CDR3 spans 11 residues. V lost 5 bases to trimming and J lost 3 bases, with 5 bases between them. The CDR3 DNA is TGTGCCATCAGTCCAGACTACGAGCAGTACTTC. This gives the protein CAISPDYEQYF.

CDR3 sequence reads: CATSRDRGTISYEQYF. CDR3 DNA sequence: TGTGCCACCAGCAGAGATCGAGGGACAATCTCCTACGAGCAGTACTTC. This chain joins TRBV15 and TRBJ2-7; D might be TRBD1 (6 bases). Germline V gene data show CDR1 as LNHNV and CDR2 as YYDKDF (reference sequence). Trimming removed 0 bases from V and 0 bases from J, with 12 bases in between. The CDR3 spans 16 residues.

In the case of this clone: One end of the junction is discordant with germline, which a read error may explain. The rearrangement uses TRBV7-3 and TRBJ1-1, with TRBD1 identical over 7 bases. Germline V CDR1 and CDR2: SGHTA, FQGTGA. The CDR3 spans 14 residues. The CDR3 DNA is TGTGCCAGCAGCGTAACGGGGGACAGCACTGAAGCTTTCTTT. This encodes CASSVTGDSTEAFF.

The chain links TRBV6-1 to TRBJ1-5, with 9 bases that match TRBD1. V was clipped by 8 bases and J by 3 bases; unmatched bases: 5. Germline V gene lookup returns CDR1 MNHNS and CDR2 SASEGT. CDR3 size: 14 residues. CDR3 in amino acids: CASWDRVTNQPQHF. As DNA, the CDR3 is TGTGCCAGCTGGGACAGGGTCACCAATCAGCCCCAGCATTTT.

J is TRBJ2-1 and V is TRBV5-1, with 7 nucleotides matching TRBD2. The CDR3 covers 14 residues. Germline V CDR1 and CDR2: SGHRS, YFSETQ. V was pared by 0 bases and J by 7 bases, with 4 bases of the junction left unmatched. The CDR3, as DNA: TGCGCCAGCAGCTTGGCGGGGGGATTTAATGAGCAGTTCTTC. This encodes CASSLAGGFNEQFF.

CDR3 nucleotides: TGTGCCAGCAGGGAGAGACAGGGGGCCCCCTCTGGAAACACCATATATTTT. It specifies CASRERQGAPSGNTIYF. This chain links TRBV28 with TRBJ1-3, with TRBD1 matching 10 bases. Trimming removed 6 bases from V and 0 bases from J; junction bases left unmatched: 8. The CDR3 totals 17 residues. Germline V lookup: CDR1 MDHEN, CDR2 SYDVKM.

V and J are TRBV7-3 and TRBJ2-5, with TRBD1 matching over 7 bases. Germline values: CDR1 SGHTA, CDR2 FQGTGA. V was clipped by 2 bases and J by 11 bases; unmatched bases: 14. This CDR3 region has 15 residues. The CDR3: CASSLGQALVGEQYF. CDR3 sequence (DNA): TGTGCCAGCAGCTTAGGACAGGCCCTCGTCGGAGAGCAGTACTTC.

This rearrangement joins TRBV5-4 to TRBJ2-2; TRBD2 agrees at 7 bases. V lost 4 bases and J lost 2; bases outside the gene matches: 8. Germline CDR1 SGHNT, CDR2 YYREEE (reference sequence). The CDR3 has 16 residues. The CDR3, as DNA: TGTGCCAGCAGCCCCTCACTAGCGAGAAACACCGGGGAGCTGTTTTTT. It encodes CASSPSLARNTGELFF.

The chain recombines TRBV5-6 with TRBJ1-2; 7 bases match TRBD1. The CDR3 is 14 residues long. V trimming: 2 bases; J trimming: 5 bases; junction bases outside the gene matches: 6. Germline-derived CDR1 and CDR2 are SGHDT and YYEEEE. The CDR3 protein is CASSLDRAAYGYTF. The DNA for the CDR3 is TGTGCCAGCAGCTTAGACAGGGCTGCTTATGGCTACACCTTC. The variable domain in full, with the rest retrieved from reference TRBV5-6 and TRBJ1-2, is DAGVTQSPTHLIKTRGQQVTLRCSPKSGHDTVSWYQQALGQGPQFIFQYYEEEERQRGNFPDRFSGHQFPNYSSELNVNALLLGDSALYLCASSLDRAAYGYTFGSGTRLTVV.

CDR3 in amino acids: CASSGQNEKLFF. For the CDR3, the DNA is TGTGCCAGCAGCGGACAGAATGAAAAACTGTTTTTT. J is TRBJ1-4 and V is TRBV9; D is possibly TRBD1 (5 bases). Germline CDR1 SGDLS, CDR2 YYNGEE. The germline V and J ends were trimmed by 3 bases and 5 bases, with 5 bases remaining between them. The CDR3 has 12 residues.

The CDR3 bases are TGTGCCTGGAGAACAAAACCCTCAGGGGCAAATGGAAACACCATATATTTT. Translating gives CAWRTKPSGANGNTIYF. The genes are TRBV30 and TRBJ1-3; D is perhaps TRBD1 (6 bases). CDR1 and CDR2 (germline): GTSNPN, SVGIG (reference sequence). The CDR3 has 17 residues. V was shortened by 3 bases and J by 3 bases, with 21 bases between the two germline ends. Together with reference TRBV30 and TRBJ1-3, the CDR3 gives the full variable domain: SQTIHQWPATLVQPVGSPLSLECTVEGTSNPNLYWYRQAAGRGLQLLFYSVGIGQISSEVPQNLSASRPQDRQFILSSKKLLLSDSGFYLCAWRTKPSGANGNTIYFGEGSWLTVV.

V is TRBV4-1 and J is TRBJ1-1; unclear D gene. The CDR3 runs 13 residues. Germline CDR1 reads MGHRA; CDR2 reads YSYEKL. V shed 1 base and J shed 0 bases, with 3 bases lying between them. The DNA for the CDR3 is TGCGCCAGCAGCCAAGTAGTGAACACTGAAGCTTTCTTT. Amino acid sequence: CASSQVVNTEAFF.

This chain uses TRBV19 with TRBJ1-1; TRBD1 agrees at 8 bases. V was clipped by 5 bases and J by 6 bases; unmatched bases: 8. The length of the CDR3 is 14 residues. The germline V gene encodes CDR1 LNHDA and CDR2 SQIVND (reference sequence). CDR3 in amino acids: CASSPWTGSAEAFF. The CDR3 region has the DNA TGTGCCAGTAGTCCCTGGACAGGGAGCGCTGAAGCTTTCTTT. The full variable domain, in which reference TRBV19 and TRBJ1-1 provide the parts outside the CDR3, is DGGITQSPKYLFRKEGQNVTLSCEQNLNHDAMYWYRQDPGQGLRLIYYSQIVNDFQKGDIAEGYSVSREKKESFPLTVTSAQKNPTAFYLCASSPWTGSAEAFFGQGTRLTVV.

This clone was recorded a few times. Sequence at one end of the junction differs from germline and may be a read error. The chain employs TRBV7-9 and TRBJ1-5; TRBD1 agrees at 7 bases. The CDR3 extends over 16 amino acids. Germline V gene data show CDR1 as SEHNR and CDR2 as FQNEAQ (reference sequence). CDR3 in DNA: TGTTCCAGCAGTCGAACCGGGACAGCAAGCAATCAGCCCCAGCATTTT. Translated, it gives CSSSRTGTASNQPQHF.

V usage is TRBV14 and J usage is TRBJ2-5; 8 bases agree with TRBD2. Germline CDR1 and CDR2: SGHDN and FVKESK. This CDR3 comprises 13 residues. V shed 1 base and J 7 bases; nucleotides not matched to a gene: 2. In nucleotides, the CDR3 is TGTGCCAGCAGCCAAGCACGGGGGGGGACCCAGTACTTC. It yields the protein CASSQARGGTQYF. The full variable domain, rest sourced from reference TRBV14 and TRBJ2-5, is EAGVTQFPSHSVIEKGQTVTLRCDPISGHDNLYWYRRVMGKEIKFLLHFVKESKQDESGMPNNRFLAERTGGTYSTLKVQPAELEDSGVYFCASSQARGGTQYFGPGTRLLVL.

This chain uses TRBV6-5 with TRBJ1-5; D is undetermined. The length of the CDR3 is 15 residues. The V gene lost 4 bases and the J gene lost 0 bases, with 10 bases spanning the gap. Germline V gene data show CDR1 as MNHEY and CDR2 as SVGAGI. CDR3: CASSLNGYSNQPQHF. The CDR3 DNA is TGTGCCAGCAGTTTAAACGGTTATAGCAATCAGCCCCAGCATTTT.

This chain joins TRBV10-3 and TRBJ2-3; 10 bases agree with TRBD1. Per germline, CDR1 ENHRY and CDR2 SYGVKD. This CDR3 has 15 amino acids. The ends lost 5 bases at V and 0 bases at J; junction bases unmatched: 2. The CDR3 DNA reads TGTGCCATCAGTCAGGACAGGGGGAGCACAGATACGCAGTATTTT. Its translation is CAISQDRGSTDTQYF.

V usage is TRBV19 and J usage is TRBJ2-7; no definite D call. This CDR3 contains 14 residues. V gave up 4 bases and J gave up 2 bases, with 12 bases separating them. Germline V lookup: CDR1 LNHDA, CDR2 SQIVND (reference sequence). The CDR3 here is CASSSLQLPYEQYF. CDR3 DNA: TGTGCCAGTAGTAGCCTACAGTTGCCCTACGAGCAGTACTTC.

Points on this clone: Compared with germline, one end of the junction differs, possibly owing to a read error. The rearrangement links TRBV5-6 to TRBJ2-5, with no clear D. Germline V gene data show CDR1 as SGHDT and CDR2 as YYEEEE. This CDR3 is 13 amino acids long. Here the CDR3 DNA reads TGTGCCAGCAGATTGGTAGCCTCCGGGACCCAGTACTTC. This gives the protein CASRLVASGTQYF. The whole variable domain, filled in from reference TRBV5-6 and TRBJ2-5, reads DAGVTQSPTHLIKTRGQQVTLRCSPKSGHDTVSWYQQALGQGPQFIFQYYEEEERQRGNFPDRFSGHQFPNYSSELNVNALLLGDSALYLCASRLVASGTQYFGPGTRLLVL.

The chain recombines TRBV30 with TRBJ1-1, with D perhaps matching TRBD1 (6 bases). The germline CDR1 and CDR2 sequences are GTSNPN and SVGIG (reference sequence). CDR3 size: 13 residues. The V end lost 8 bases, the J end lost 4 bases, and 17 bases lay between the germline ends. The CDR3 sequence is CAGSSRGSTEAFF. The DNA of the CDR3 is TGTGCCGGATCGTCGAGGGGGAGCACTGAAGCTTTCTTT.